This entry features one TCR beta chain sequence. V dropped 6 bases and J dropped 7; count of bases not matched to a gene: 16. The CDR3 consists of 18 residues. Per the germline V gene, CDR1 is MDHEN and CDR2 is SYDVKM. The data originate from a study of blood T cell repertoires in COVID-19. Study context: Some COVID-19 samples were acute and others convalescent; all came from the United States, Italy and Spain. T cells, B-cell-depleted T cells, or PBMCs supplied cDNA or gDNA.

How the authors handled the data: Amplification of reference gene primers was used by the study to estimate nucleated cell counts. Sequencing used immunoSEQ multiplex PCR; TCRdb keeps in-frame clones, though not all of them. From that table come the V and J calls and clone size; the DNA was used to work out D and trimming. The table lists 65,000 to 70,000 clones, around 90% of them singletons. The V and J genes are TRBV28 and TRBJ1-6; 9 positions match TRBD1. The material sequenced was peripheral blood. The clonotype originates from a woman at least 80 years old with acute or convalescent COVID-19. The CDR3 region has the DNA TGTGCCAGCAGGGAACTTAGAGGGACAGGGCTTAAGAATTCACCCCTCCACTTT. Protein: CASRELRGTGLKNSPLHF.